This T cell receptor beta chain originates from a study of cytomegalovirus exposure and HLA in healthy donors. Study-level findings and limits: Sequencing likely caused a cluster of highly shared sequence variants. Later analysis revealed greater clonal expansion in HLA-associated TCR beta chains than in equally common others. HLA alleles showed associations with 15,000 to 20,000 TCR beta sequences in a later analysis, at a 0.05 false discovery rate.

13 Jbeta primers and 60 Vbeta primers were used for the PCR. Here immunoSEQ multiplex PCR was the method, and the copy in TCRdb shows in-frame clones only, minus some. Of tens of thousands of clones in the sample, 78% were seen once. V lost 4 bases, J lost 2 bases, and 5 bases stayed unmatched. Germline CDR1 reads MNHEY; CDR2 reads SMNVEV (reference sequence). The CDR3 is 16 amino acids. Notes on this clone: No antigen is known for it.

This chain uses TRBV27 with TRBJ2-1, with 10 bases aligning to TRBD2. The clonotype comes from a woman between 40 and 50 years old in good health and CMV-seropositive. Sequenced: PBMCs. CDR3 bases: TGTGCCAGCAGTTGGACTAGCGGTGATGCCTACAATGAGCAGTTCTTC. Translating it yields CASSWTSGDAYNEQFF.